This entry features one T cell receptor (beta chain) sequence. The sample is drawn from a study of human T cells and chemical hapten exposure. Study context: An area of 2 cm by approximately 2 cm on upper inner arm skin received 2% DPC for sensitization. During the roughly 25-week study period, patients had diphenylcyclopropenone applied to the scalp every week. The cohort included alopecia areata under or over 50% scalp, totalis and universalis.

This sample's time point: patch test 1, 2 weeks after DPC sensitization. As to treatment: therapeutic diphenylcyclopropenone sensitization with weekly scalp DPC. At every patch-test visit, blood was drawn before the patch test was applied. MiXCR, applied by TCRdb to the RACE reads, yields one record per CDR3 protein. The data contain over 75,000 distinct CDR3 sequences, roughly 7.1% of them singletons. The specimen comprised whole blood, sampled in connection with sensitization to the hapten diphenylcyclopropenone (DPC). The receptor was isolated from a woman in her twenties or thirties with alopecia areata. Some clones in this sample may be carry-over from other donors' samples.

The CDR3 sequence: CASRSGQIYNYGYTF. CDR3 bases: TGTGCCAGCAGGTCGGGGCAGATTTATAACTATGGCTACACCTTC. The chain carries TRBV12-3 or TRBV12-4 and TRBJ1-2, with D tentatively TRBD1 (5 bases). Trimming left V 6 bases short and J 1 base short, with 15 bases between. The CDR3 runs to 15 residues.